A single sample is the source of the 24 T cell receptor beta chains below, sequenced in a study of T cells after yellow fever vaccination. TCRdb passed the 5' RACE reads through MiXCR, listing each CDR3 protein once. The sample holds approximately 510,000 distinct CDR3 sequences, 21% seen once. Specimen: PBMCs, collected 21 days after the first yellow fever vaccination. Receptors were obtained from a man between 18 and 29 years old who received the YFV17D yellow fever vaccine.

The rearrangement joins TRBV5-6 to TRBJ2-5, with D unresolved. V lost 0 bases and J lost 5, with 8 bases in between. The CDR3 runs to 13 residues. Germline lookup yields CDR1 SGHDT and CDR2 YYEEEE. CDR3 loop: CASSLVGSETQYF. The CDR3 DNA sequence: TGTGCCAGCAGCTTGGTTGGGTCGGAGACCCAGTACTTC.

This clonotype was seen a handful of times. The chain combines TRBV29-1 with TRBJ2-3, with no clear D. The CDR3 contains 14 residues. V lost 2 bases to trimming and J lost 1 base, with 10 bases between them. Per germline, CDR1 SQVTM and CDR2 ANQGSEA. CDR3 in DNA: TGCAGCGTTGAAAGGTCCCCTGGCACAGATACGCAGTATTTT. Its protein product is CSVERSPGTDTQYF.

The chain carries TRBV6-2 or TRBV6-3 and TRBJ2-7; D not certain. The CDR3 contains 17 residues. The V gene's germline CDR1 is MNHEY and CDR2 SVGEGT. Trimming pared 0 bases from V and 2 bases from J, leaving 17 bases between. CDR3 nucleotides: TGTGCCAGCAGTTACTCCGACCTAGGACGCCGACCCTACGAGCAGTACTTC. It encodes CASSYSDLGRRPYEQYF.

This clonotype was observed a handful of times. This rearrangement joins TRBV20-1 to TRBJ1-5; tentatively, D is TRBD1 (6 bases). The ends were cut back, 6 bases at V and 7 bases at J, with 19 bases in the middle. Looked up from germline, CDR1 is DFQATT and CDR2 is SNEGSKA (reference sequence). The CDR3 totals 14 residues. The CDR3 nucleotides are TGCAGTGCCCGGCGCGGGGGGGGCGGACAGCCCCAGCATTTT. This encodes CSARRGGGGQPQHF.

In its sample, this clonotype was seen many times. The genes are TRBV7-2 and TRBJ1-2, with D tentatively TRBD1 (6 bases). This CDR3 is built from 15 residues. The germline V and J ends were trimmed by 0 bases and 5 bases, with 13 bases remaining between them. Germline V gene data show CDR1 as SGHTA and CDR2 as FQGNSA. CDR3 sequence: CASSLARTDLYGYTF. In DNA, the CDR3 is TGTGCCAGCAGCTTAGCCAGGACAGACCTGTATGGCTACACCTTC.

V and J are TRBV6-1 and TRBJ2-7; possible D gene TRBD1, 6 bases. CDR1 is MNHNS, CDR2 SASEGT, per germline. This CDR3 region has 16 residues. Trimming cost V 5 bases and J 0 bases, with 17 bases left between them. The CDR3 is CASSQDRSFLSYEQYV. CDR3 coding DNA: TGTGCCAGCAGTCAAGACAGGTCTTTCCTCTCCTACGAGCAGTACGTC.

The chain combines TRBV6-1 with TRBJ2-2; D uncertain. The germline V gene has CDR1 MNHNS and CDR2 SASEGT. The CDR3 is 13 amino acids. With 3 bases removed from V and 6 bases from J, the gap between germline ends came to 8 bases. CDR3 residues: CASSDSIAGELFF. The CDR3 bases are TGTGCCAGCAGTGACAGCATCGCCGGGGAGCTGTTTTTT.

This rearrangement joins TRBV7-2 to TRBJ2-1; 8 bases agree with TRBD1. The V gene's germline CDR1 is SGHTA and CDR2 FQGNSA. V lost 5 bases to trimming and J lost 10 bases; unmatched junction nucleotides: 10. CDR3 length: 14 residues. In DNA, the CDR3 is TGTGCCAGCAGCCCTACGACAGGGGCCAAGGAGCAGTTCTTC. It translates to CASSPTTGAKEQFF.

This chain links TRBV12-3 or TRBV12-4 with TRBJ2-2; D remains ambiguous. The CDR3 totals 12 residues. Between the trimmed V and J ends, which lost 5 bases and 6 bases, there was a span of 7 bases. The CDR3 DNA follows: TGTGCCAGCAGTAAACCGGCCGGGGAGCTGTTTTTT. Its translation is CASSKPAGELFF.

The rearrangement links TRBV3-1 to TRBJ2-7; 10 bases agree with TRBD2. Germline loops: CDR1 LGHDT, CDR2 YNNKEL (reference sequence). V was clipped by 1 base and J by 2 bases; unmatched bases: 14. This CDR3 spans 19 amino acids. The CDR3 DNA reads as TGTGCCAGCAGCCAAGTAGACTCAGCGGGGGGGCGAGGAGCCTACGAGCAGTACGTC. Its translation is CASSQVDSAGGRGAYEQYV.

This clonotype was counted between two and nine times. The chain has TRBV2 and TRBJ2-5; TRBD1 aligns across 7 bases. The germline CDR1 and CDR2 sequences are SNHLY and FYNNEI. The V and J ends lost 6 bases and 5 bases, in that order; junction bases with no gene match: 9. The length of the CDR3 is 14 residues. This CDR3 is CASSRDSLYETQYF. The CDR3, as DNA: TGTGCCAGCAGCCGGGACAGCCTTTATGAGACCCAGTACTTC. Combining the CDR3 with reference TRBV2 and TRBJ2-5 gives the whole variable domain EPEVTQTPSHQVTQMGQEVILRCVPISNHLYFYWYRQILGQKVEFLVSFYNNEISEKSEIFDDQFSVERPDGSNFTLKIRSTKLEDSAMYFCASSRDSLYETQYFGPGTRLLVL.

This sequence joins TRBV29-1 and TRBJ2-5; 11 bases are shared with TRBD2. This CDR3 has 14 amino acids. The germline gives CDR1 SQVTM, CDR2 ANQGSEA. J gave up 5 bases and V 5 bases, and 7 bases lay outside the gene matches. The CDR3 region has the DNA TGCAGCGTTACTAGCGGGGGAATCGAGGAGACCCAGTACTTC. It encodes CSVTSGGIEETQYF.

This clonotype was detected a few times. V gene TRBV7-3 combines with J gene TRBJ1-1; possible D gene TRBD1, 5 bases. This CDR3 has 14 amino acids. CDR1 is SGHTA, CDR2 FQGTGA, per germline. V gave up 8 bases and J gave up 0 bases, with 13 bases separating them. The CDR3 is CASSPGHLNTEAFF. DNA for the CDR3: TGTGCCAGCTCGCCAGGGCATTTGAACACTGAAGCTTTCTTT.

The chain is built from TRBV4-1 and TRBJ1-1, with D unresolved. The ends were cut back, 3 bases at V and 6 bases at J, with 11 bases in the middle. The CDR3 consists of 13 residues. Germline lookup yields CDR1 MGHRA and CDR2 YSYEKL. The CDR3 spells CASSHEGLAEAFF. The DNA of the CDR3 is TGCGCCAGCAGCCACGAGGGTTTGGCTGAAGCTTTCTTT.

This chain uses TRBV20-1 with TRBJ2-7; 8 bases fit TRBD1. J lost 0 bases, V lost 6 bases, and 7 bases had no gene match. CDR3 length equals 14 residues. Germline V lookup: CDR1 DFQATT, CDR2 SNEGSKA (reference sequence). In nucleotides, the CDR3 is TGCAGTGCCAGAAGGACAGGGAGCTCCTACGAGCAGTACGTC. It specifies CSARRTGSSYEQYV.

The V and J genes are TRBV13 and TRBJ2-1; 10 nucleotides agree with TRBD2. This CDR3 is 13 amino acids long. Germline values: CDR1 PRHDT, CDR2 FYEKMQ (reference sequence). The J segment lost 8 bases and the V segment lost 3 bases, leaving 1 base of the junction unmatched. Written as DNA, the CDR3 is TGTGCCAGCAGCTTTAGCGGGGGGTATGAGCAGTTCTTC. Protein sequence: CASSFSGGYEQFF.

This clonotype was observed at least ten times. This chain links TRBV6-5 with TRBJ1-2, with D possibly TRBD1 on 6 matching bases. Trimming took off 4 bases at V and 5 bases at J, with 11 bases between the two ends. Germline CDR1 and CDR2: MNHEY and SVGAGI. The CDR3 runs to 13 residues. The CDR3 region is CASSSGQAYGYTF. CDR3 coding DNA: TGTGCCAGCAGTTCGGGACAAGCTTATGGCTACACCTTC.

This clonotype has just one count. This chain links TRBV5-8 with TRBJ2-7; possible D gene TRBD2, 6 bases. V was trimmed by 1 base and J by 0 bases, leaving 8 bases between them. CDR3 length: 14 amino acids. Germline CDR1 SGHTS, CDR2 YDEGEE. The CDR3 protein is CASSLLASSYEQYV. The CDR3 DNA is TGTGCCAGCAGCTTGCTAGCGAGCTCCTACGAGCAGTACGTC.

The rearrangement links TRBV2 to TRBJ2-7, with a weak D call TRBD2 (6 bases). The CDR3 consists of 12 residues. Trimming left V 2 bases short and J 9 bases short, with 11 bases between. Germline V gene data show CDR1 as SNHLY and CDR2 as FYNNEI. In DNA form, the CDR3 reads TGTGCCAGCAGTGAAACGGGAGCCCGGCAGTACGTC. Its protein is CASSETGARQYV.

This clonotype occurred a few times. The chain combines TRBV10-3 with TRBJ2-5; TRBD2 is a possible D gene (7 bases). Trimming cost V 6 bases and J 2 bases, with 13 bases left between them. Per germline, CDR1 ENHRY and CDR2 SYGVKD. This CDR3 is 14 amino acids long. The CDR3 sequence is CAIRGGGGQETQYF. CDR3 DNA: TGTGCCATCAGAGGAGGGGGGGGACAAGAGACCCAGTACTTC.

The chain links TRBV23-1 to TRBJ2-3; D unresolved. TRBV23-1 has ORF status, its function being uncertain. The V gene lost 0 bases and the J gene lost 3 bases, with 16 bases spanning the gap. The CDR3 is 17 amino acids. The CDR3 DNA reads TGCGCCAGCAGTCAATCGCCCCGGCGACACCTAACAGATACGCAGTATTTT. Protein sequence: CASSQSPRRHLTDTQYF.

V is TRBV7-9 and J is TRBJ2-7; 10 positions match TRBD2. V lost 0 bases to trimming and J lost 1 base; unmatched junction nucleotides: 3. Germline loops: CDR1 SEHNR, CDR2 FQNEAQ (reference sequence). This CDR3 region has 16 residues. The CDR3 spells CASSLASGGLSYEQYF. The CDR3 DNA reads as TGTGCCAGCAGCTTAGCTAGCGGGGGGCTTTCCTACGAGCAGTACTTC.

V usage is TRBV7-2 and J usage is TRBJ2-1; weak D call: TRBD2 (5 bases). The CDR3 length is 12 residues. V was shortened by 3 bases and J by 9 bases, with 9 bases between the two germline ends. Germline loops: CDR1 SGHTA, CDR2 FQGNSA. The DNA for the CDR3 is TGTGCCAGCAGCTTTAGAGGGAGTGAGCAGTTCTTC. Protein product: CASSFRGSEQFF.

The chain carries TRBV12-3 or TRBV12-4 and TRBJ2-5, with TRBD1 matching 8 bases. This CDR3 has 14 amino acids. J was trimmed by 3 bases and V by 5 bases; bases with no gene match: 5. In nucleotides, the CDR3 is TGTGCCAGCAGTATCGACAGGGGCGAAGAGACCCAGTACTTC. Translation: CASSIDRGEETQYF.